This TCR beta chain was retrieved from a study of shared clonotypes between healthy human individuals. Study-wide results and caveats: Rarefaction showed sorted-subset sequencing was incomplete despite large depth.

This was a deep-level run. Assay: immunoSEQ multiplex PCR; the TCRdb copy retains only in-frame clones and omits some. The sample has about 1.5 million clones; 95% to 99% are singletons. Germline V gives CDR1 MNHNY, CDR2 SVGAGI (reference sequence). The CDR3 runs to 16 residues. Trimming removed 4 bases at V and 1 base at J, with 15 bases between. Points on this clone: What it recognizes is unknown.

Sequencing was done on a sample of naive CD4+ T cells sorted from blood. Documented subset: CD45RA+ positively selected. The receptor comes from a man aged 25-45 years in good health. The chain is built from TRBV6-6 and TRBJ2-3; D call uncertain. CDR3 loop: CASSFTPQTGTDTQYF. The CDR3 DNA reads TGTGCCAGCAGTTTCACCCCACAGACTGGCACAGATACGCAGTATTTT.